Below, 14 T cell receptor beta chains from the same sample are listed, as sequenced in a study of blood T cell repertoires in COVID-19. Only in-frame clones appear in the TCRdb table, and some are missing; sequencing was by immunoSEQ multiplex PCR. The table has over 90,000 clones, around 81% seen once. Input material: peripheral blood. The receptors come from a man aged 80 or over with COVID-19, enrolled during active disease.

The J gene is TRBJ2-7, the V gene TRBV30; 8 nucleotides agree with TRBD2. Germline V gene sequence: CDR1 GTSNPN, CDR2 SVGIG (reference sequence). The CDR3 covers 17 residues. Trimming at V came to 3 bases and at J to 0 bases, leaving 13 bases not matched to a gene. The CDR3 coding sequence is TGTGCCTGGAGCCCAACGGTCGGGGGGGTAAGCTCCTACGAGCAGTACTTC. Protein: CAWSPTVGGVSSYEQYF.

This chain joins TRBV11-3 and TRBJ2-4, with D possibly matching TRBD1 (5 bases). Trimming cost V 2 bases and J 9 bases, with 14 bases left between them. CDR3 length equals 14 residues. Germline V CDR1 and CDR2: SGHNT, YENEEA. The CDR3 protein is CASSLRQGASIQYF. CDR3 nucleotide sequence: TGTGCCAGCAGCTTACGGCAGGGCGCGAGCATTCAGTACTTC.

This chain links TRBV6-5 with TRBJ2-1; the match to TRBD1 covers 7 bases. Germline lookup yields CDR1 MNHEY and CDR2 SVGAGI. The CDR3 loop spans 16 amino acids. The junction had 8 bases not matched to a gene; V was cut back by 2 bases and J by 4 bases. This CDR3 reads CASSYRTTGPYNEQFF. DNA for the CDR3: TGTGCCAGCAGTTACCGAACGACAGGGCCTTACAATGAGCAGTTCTTC.

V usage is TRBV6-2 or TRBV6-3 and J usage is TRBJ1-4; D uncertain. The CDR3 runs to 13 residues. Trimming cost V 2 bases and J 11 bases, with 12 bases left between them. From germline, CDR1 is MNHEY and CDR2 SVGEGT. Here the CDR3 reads CASSYRAGDKLFF. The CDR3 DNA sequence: TGTGCCAGCAGTTACCGCGCGGGCGATAAACTGTTTTTT.

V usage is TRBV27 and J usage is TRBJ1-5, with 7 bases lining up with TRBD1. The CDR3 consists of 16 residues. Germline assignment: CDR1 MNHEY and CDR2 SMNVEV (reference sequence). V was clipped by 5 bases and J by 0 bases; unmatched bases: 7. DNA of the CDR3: TGTGCCAGCAGTACCTGGACAGGAGGTAGCAATCAGCCCCAGCATTTT. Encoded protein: CASSTWTGGSNQPQHF.

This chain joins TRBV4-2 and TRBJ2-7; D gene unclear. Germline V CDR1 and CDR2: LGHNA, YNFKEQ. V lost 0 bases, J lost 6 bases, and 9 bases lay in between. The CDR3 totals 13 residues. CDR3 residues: CASSQDRSFEQYF. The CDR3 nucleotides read TGTGCCAGCAGCCAAGATCGGTCGTTCGAGCAGTACTTC.

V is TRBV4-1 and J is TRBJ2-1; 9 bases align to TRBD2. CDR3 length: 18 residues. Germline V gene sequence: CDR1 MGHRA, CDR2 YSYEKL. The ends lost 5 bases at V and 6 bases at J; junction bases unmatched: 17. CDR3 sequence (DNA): TGCGCCAGCAGCGCCGTCCCCGCGCGGGAGGGTTTTACCAATGAGCAGTTCTTC. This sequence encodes CASSAVPAREGFTNEQFF.

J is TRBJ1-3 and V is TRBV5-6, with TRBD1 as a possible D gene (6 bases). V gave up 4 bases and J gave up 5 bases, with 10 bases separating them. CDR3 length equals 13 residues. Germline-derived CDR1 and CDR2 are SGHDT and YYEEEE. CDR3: CASSTRDRNTIYF. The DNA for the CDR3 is TGTGCCAGCAGCACCCGGGACAGAAACACCATATATTTT.

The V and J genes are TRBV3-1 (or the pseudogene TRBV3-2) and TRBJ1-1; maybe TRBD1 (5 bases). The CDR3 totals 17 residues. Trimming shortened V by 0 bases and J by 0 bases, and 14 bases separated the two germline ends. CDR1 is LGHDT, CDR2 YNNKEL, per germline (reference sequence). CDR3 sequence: CASSQEGRGVMNTEAFF. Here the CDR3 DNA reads TGTGCCAGCAGCCAAGAGGGGCGCGGAGTGATGAACACTGAAGCTTTCTTT.

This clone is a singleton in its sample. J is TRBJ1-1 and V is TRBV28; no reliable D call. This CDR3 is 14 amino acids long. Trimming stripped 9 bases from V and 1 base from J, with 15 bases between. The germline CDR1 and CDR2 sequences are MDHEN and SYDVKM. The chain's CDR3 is CASSTPIKNTEAFF. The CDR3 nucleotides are TGTGCCAGTTCGACACCAATTAAGAACACTGAAGCTTTCTTT.

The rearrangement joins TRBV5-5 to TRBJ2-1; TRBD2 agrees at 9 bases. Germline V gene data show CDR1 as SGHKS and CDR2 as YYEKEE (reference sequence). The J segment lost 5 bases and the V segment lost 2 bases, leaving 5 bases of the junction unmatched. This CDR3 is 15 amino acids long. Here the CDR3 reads CASSLSSGRNNEQFF. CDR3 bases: TGTGCCAGCAGCTTATCCAGCGGGAGGAACAATGAGCAGTTCTTC.

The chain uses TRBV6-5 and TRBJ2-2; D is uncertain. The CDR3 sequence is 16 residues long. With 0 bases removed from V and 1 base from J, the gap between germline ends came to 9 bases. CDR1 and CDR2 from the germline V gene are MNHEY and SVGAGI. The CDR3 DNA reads TGTGCCAGCAGTTACTCGTTTCCAGGGAACACCGGGGAGCTGTTTTTT. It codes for CASSYSFPGNTGELFF.

CDR3 residues: CASRQGVDNSPLHF. The CDR3 DNA sequence: TGTGCCAGCAGGCAGGGGGTCGATAATTCACCCCTCCACTTT. The chain joins TRBV27 to TRBJ1-6; 7 bases line up with TRBD1. There are 14 residues in the CDR3. J was trimmed by 5 bases and V by 6 bases; bases with no gene match: 4. The germline gives CDR1 MNHEY, CDR2 SMNVEV (reference sequence).

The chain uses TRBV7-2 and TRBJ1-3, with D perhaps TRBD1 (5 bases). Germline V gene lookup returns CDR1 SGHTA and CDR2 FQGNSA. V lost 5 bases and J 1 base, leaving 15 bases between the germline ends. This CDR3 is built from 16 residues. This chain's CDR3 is CASSPHDRPSGNTIYF. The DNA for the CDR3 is TGTGCCAGCAGCCCCCACGACAGACCTTCTGGAAACACCATATATTTT.